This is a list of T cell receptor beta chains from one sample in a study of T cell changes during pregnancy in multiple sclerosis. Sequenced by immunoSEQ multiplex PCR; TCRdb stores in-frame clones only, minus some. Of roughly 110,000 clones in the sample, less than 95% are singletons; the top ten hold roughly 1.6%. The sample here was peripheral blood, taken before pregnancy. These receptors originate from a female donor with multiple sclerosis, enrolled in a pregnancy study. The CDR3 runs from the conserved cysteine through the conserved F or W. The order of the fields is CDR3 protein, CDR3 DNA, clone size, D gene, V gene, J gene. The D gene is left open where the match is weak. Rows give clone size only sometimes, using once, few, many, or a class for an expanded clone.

CAISDRDRGAYGYTF	TGTGCCATCAGTGACCGGGACAGGGGAGCCTATGGCTACACCTTC	-	TRBD1	TRBV10-3	TRBJ1-2
CASQAPLAGANEQFF	TGTGCCAGCCAGGCACCTCTAGCGGGAGCGAATGAGCAGTTCTTC	-	TRBD2	TRBV6-6	TRBJ2-1
CASTIRGTSGNNEQFF	TGTGCCAGCACCATAAGGGGGACTAGCGGAAACAATGAGCAGTTCTTC	-	TRBD2	TRBV7-9	TRBJ2-1
CASSLELADYNEQFF	TGCGCCAGCAGCTTGGAACTAGCGGATTACAATGAGCAGTTCTTC	-	TRBD2	TRBV5-1	TRBJ2-1
CASSYSSFNEQYF	TGTGCCAGCAGTTACTCGAGTTTTAACGAGCAGTACTTC	-	-	TRBV6-5	TRBJ2-7
CASSYSRDQGGYTF	TGTGCCAGCAGTTACTCCAGGGATCAGGGCGGCTACACCTTC	-	-	TRBV6-6	TRBJ1-2
CASSEWALRGNEQFF	TGTGCCAGTAGTGAGTGGGCCCTCCGGGGGAATGAGCAGTTCTTC	-	-	TRBV19	TRBJ2-1
CSVKGLAGTDTQYF	TGCAGCGTGAAAGGGCTAGCGGGTACAGATACGCAGTATTTT	-	TRBD2	TRBV29-1	TRBJ2-3
CASSVSSLGPTEAFF	TGTGCCAGCAGCGTGAGTAGTTTGGGCCCCACTGAAGCTTTCTTT	-	-	TRBV9	TRBJ1-1
CASSSSGLRELFF	TGTGCCAGCAGCTCTAGCGGCCTGAGGGAGCTGTTTTTT	once	TRBD2	TRBV5-4	TRBJ2-2
CASTRLRQGAHTLGTQYF	TGTGCCAGCACCCGTCTAAGACAGGGGGCACACACTCTAGGGACCCAGTACTTC	-	TRBD1	TRBV6-9	TRBJ2-5
CASSSGQGRAGELFF	TGTGCCAGCAGCTCCGGACAGGGGAGGGCCGGGGAGCTGTTTTTT	-	TRBD1	TRBV7-8	TRBJ2-2
CASNARSNSPLHF	TGTGCCAGTAATGCCAGGTCGAACTCACCCCTCCACTTT	-	-	TRBV19	TRBJ1-6
CASSSGGAGTGELFF	TGTGCCAGTAGTAGCGGGGGGGCGGGGACCGGGGAGCTGTTTTTT	-	TRBD2	TRBV19	TRBJ2-2
CASSVGDRIIQPLHF	TGTGCCAGCAGCGTAGGGGACAGAATAATTCAACCCCTCCACTTT	few	TRBD1	TRBV9	TRBJ1-6
CASSIRLAESTDTQYF	TGTGCCAGCAGCATCCGACTAGCGGAAAGCACAGATACGCAGTATTTT	-	TRBD2	TRBV9	TRBJ2-3
CASSKGQGNSGANVLTF	TGTGCCAGCTCAAAGGGACAGGGGAACTCTGGGGCCAACGTCCTGACTTTC	-	TRBD1	TRBV18	TRBJ2-6
CASSRSGGATDTQYF	TGTGCCAGCAGCCGGAGCGGGGGGGCCACAGATACGCAGTATTTT	-	TRBD2	TRBV7-3	TRBJ2-3
CASSARYSNQPQHF	TGTGCCAGCAGTGCTAGGTATAGCAATCAGCCCCAGCATTTT	-	-	TRBV27	TRBJ1-5
CASSEWGAGGVDYGYTF	TGTGCCAGCAGTGAATGGGGAGCAGGGGGCGTTGACTATGGCTACACCTTC	-	TRBD1	TRBV27	TRBJ1-2
CASKTVEQETQYF	TGTGCCAGCAAAACTGTAGAGCAAGAGACCCAGTACTTC	-	-	TRBV7-9	TRBJ2-5
CASSPPGGPEAFF	TGTGCCAGCTCACCACCGGGGGGACCAGAAGCTTTCTTT	few	-	TRBV18	TRBJ1-1
CASSLGDSYEQYF	TGTGCCAGCAGTTTAGGGGACAGCTACGAGCAGTACTTC	once	TRBD1	TRBV27	TRBJ2-7
CASSQEKLTTGEQFF	TGTGCCAGCAGCCAAGAAAAGTTAACTACCGGCGAGCAGTTCTTC	-	-	TRBV4-2	TRBJ2-1
CASSSTGNYGYTF	TGTGCCAGCAGCTCGACAGGGAACTATGGCTACACCTTC	once	TRBD1	TRBV6-6	TRBJ1-2
CASSPVSGEGFYGYTF	TGTGCCAGCTCACCGGTCTCAGGGGAGGGCTTCTATGGCTACACCTTC	-	-	TRBV18	TRBJ1-2
CASGRGGNTIYF	TGTGCCAGCGGAAGGGGTGGAAACACCATATATTTT	-	-	TRBV6-5	TRBJ1-3
CASSAQDRGLVVNYGYTF	TGTGCCAGCTCAGCACAGGACAGGGGGCTGGTAGTGAACTATGGCTACACCTTC	-	TRBD1	TRBV18	TRBJ1-2
CASRRGGNEQFF	TGTGCCAGCCGGCGGGGAGGGAATGAGCAGTTCTTC	once	TRBD2	TRBV7-2	TRBJ2-1
CASSRDFERRDNEQFF	TGTGCCAGCAGCCGTGACTTCGAGCGGCGAGACAATGAGCAGTTCTTC	-	-	TRBV5-4	TRBJ2-1
CASATDYNQPQHF	TGCGCCAGCGCGACAGATTACAATCAGCCCCAGCATTTT	-	-	TRBV10-2	TRBJ1-5
CASIGAFPPFDTQYF	TGTGCCAGCATCGGAGCATTCCCCCCCTTTGATACGCAGTATTTT	-	-	TRBV28	TRBJ2-3
CASSGGQDRYEQYF	TGTGCCAGCAGCGGCGGACAGGACCGCTACGAGCAGTACTTC	few	TRBD1	TRBV2	TRBJ2-7
CASSLFGAGGETQYF	TGTGCCAGCAGCTTATTCGGGGCGGGGGGGGAGACCCAGTACTTC	-	TRBD2	TRBV7-6	TRBJ2-5
CASSFTEMWGYTF	TGTGCCAGCAGTTTCACCGAGATGTGGGGCTACACCTTC	-	-	TRBV6-5	TRBJ1-2
CASFLPGHTARF	TGTGCCAGCTTTCTCCCGGGACACACTGCCCGCTTC	-	-	TRBV2	TRBJ2-7
CASSSGQGYNSPLHF	TGTGCCAGTAGTTCCGGACAGGGCTATAATTCACCCCTCCACTTT	-	TRBD1	TRBV19	TRBJ1-6
CASSYPGQSNTQYF	TGTGCCAGCAGTTACCCCGGACAGAGCAATACGCAGTATTTT	-	-	TRBV6-5	TRBJ2-3
CASSYRRGTDTQYF	TGTGCCAGCAGTTACCGGCGGGGGACAGATACGCAGTATTTT	-	TRBD2	TRBV6-5	TRBJ2-3
CASSPPTSGRADEQFF	TGTGCCAGCAGCCCTCCGACTAGCGGGAGGGCCGATGAGCAGTTCTTC	-	TRBD2	TRBV16	TRBJ2-1
CASSSSGANTGELFF	TGTGCCAGCAGCTCTAGCGGTGCGAACACCGGGGAGCTGTTTTTT	-	TRBD2	TRBV7-8	TRBJ2-2
CASSRQGDYGYTF	TGTGCCAGTAGTAGGCAGGGGGACTATGGCTACACCTTC	-	TRBD1	TRBV19	TRBJ1-2
CASSALSSGSSTQYF	TGTGCCAGCAGCGCCCTATCTAGCGGGAGTTCTACCCAGTACTTC	-	TRBD2	TRBV7-6	TRBJ2-5
CASSKTGTVYEQYF	TGTGCCAGCAGCAAAACCGGGACAGTCTACGAGCAGTACTTC	-	TRBD1	TRBV5-8	TRBJ2-7
CASSLDPGGNTEAFF	TGCGCCAGCAGCTTGGACCCCGGGGGGAACACTGAAGCTTTCTTT	-	-	TRBV5-1	TRBJ1-1
CASRDDRDTEAFF	TGTGCCAGTAGAGACGACAGAGACACTGAAGCTTTCTTT	once	-	TRBV19	TRBJ1-1
CASSFYVPKPGQGAPGELFF	TGTGCCAGCAGCTTCTATGTCCCTAAGCCGGGACAGGGGGCGCCCGGGGAGCTGTTTTTT	-	TRBD1	TRBV11-3	TRBJ2-2
CASSLRGQINEKLFF	TGTGCCAGCAGTTTAAGGGGACAGATTAATGAAAAACTGTTTTTT	-	TRBD1	TRBV27	TRBJ1-4
CASSLSGGAGGYTF	TGTGCCAGCAGTTTATCGGGGGGCGCGGGGGGCTACACCTTC	-	-	TRBV28	TRBJ1-2